The table lists the clone carrying this TCR beta chain with a few counts. Original processing notes: Reference gene primers were amplified, and this amplification served to estimate nucleated cell counts. The assay was immunoSEQ multiplex PCR, and TCRdb's table has in-frame clones only and misses some. That table supplies the V and J calls and clone size; D and trimming were determined from the DNA. Seen here are a few hundred thousand clones, nearly 90% observed once, and the top ten hold over 12%. The entry originates in a study of blood T cell repertoires in COVID-19. The cohort comprised adults aged 18 to 89 years residing in 20 to 30 US areas. The ends lost 3 bases at V and 5 bases at J; junction bases unmatched: 9. The CDR3 spans 16 residues. Germline V CDR1 and CDR2: SGHRS, YFSETQ.

The J gene is TRBJ1-4, the V gene TRBV5-1; 8 bases agree with TRBD1. This clonotype was sampled from a man younger than 40 who had been exposed to COVID-19. The sample was PBMCs or T cells enriched from blood (not recorded which). The CDR3 spells CASSSRTGQKNEKLFF. CDR3 nucleotide sequence: TGCGCCAGCAGCTCCCGGACAGGGCAAAAAAATGAAAAACTGTTTTTT.